The present entry profiles one TCR beta chain with its context. What it binds is not known. The data are from a study of beta chain features in type 1 diabetes. Study results and caveats: Shortening of TCRB CDR3s, moderate but significant, appeared in all four CD4+ subsets of Type 1 diabetes patients.

Reverse transcription of all isolated RNA meant that expressed TCRB transcripts were sequenced. Repertoires were generated with immunoSEQ multiplex PCR, while TCRdb's copy carries only in-frame clones and drops some. Among some 240,000 clones listed, 16% were seen once. The trim removed 5 bases at V and 3 bases at J, leaving 10 bases unmatched. The CDR3 has 15 residues. From germline, CDR1 is MDHEN and CDR2 SYDVKM. The chain has TRBV28 and TRBJ2-7; 7 bases agree with TRBD2. The specimen was naive CD4+ T cells from blood. The receptor was isolated from a man aged 25-45 years with type 1 diabetes. The CDR3 sequence is CASSPAQRDDYEQYF. CDR3 coding DNA: TGTGCCAGCAGTCCGGCGCAGCGGGACGACTACGAGCAGTACTTC. Drawing the rest from reference TRBV28 and TRBJ2-7, the complete variable domain is DVKVTQSSRYLVKRTGEKVFLECVQDMDHENMFWYRQDPGLGLRLIYFSYDVKMKEKGDIPEGYSVSREKKERFSLILESASTNQTSMYLCASSPAQRDDYEQYFGPGTRLTVT.